This T cell receptor beta chain appears in the sequencing data of a study of cytomegalovirus exposure and HLA in healthy donors. Study-level results: Cytomegalovirus status was reportedly diagnosed by the classifier with high sensitivity and specificity. The authors later found HLA-associated TCR beta chains more clonally expanded than equally common others.

This CDR3 spans 13 amino acids. The V gene end was trimmed by 6 bases and the J gene end by 9 bases; junction bases not matched to a gene: 8. CDR1 and CDR2 (germline): MNHEY, SVGAGI. Of note for this clone: Its antigen remains unknown.

The PCR employed 60 Vbeta primers together with 13 Jbeta primers. Clones were read by immunoSEQ multiplex PCR, and TCRdb kept only the in-frame ones, dropping some. The data show tens of thousands of clones, about 80% seen once. The source of this sequence is a man in his 60s in good health and CMV-seropositive. Input material: PBMCs. The chain has TRBV6-5 and TRBJ2-1; 7 bases are shared with TRBD2. In nucleotides, the CDR3 is TGTGCCAGCAGCTCCGGGACTAACGGTGAGCAGTTCTTC. As protein: CASSSGTNGEQFF.